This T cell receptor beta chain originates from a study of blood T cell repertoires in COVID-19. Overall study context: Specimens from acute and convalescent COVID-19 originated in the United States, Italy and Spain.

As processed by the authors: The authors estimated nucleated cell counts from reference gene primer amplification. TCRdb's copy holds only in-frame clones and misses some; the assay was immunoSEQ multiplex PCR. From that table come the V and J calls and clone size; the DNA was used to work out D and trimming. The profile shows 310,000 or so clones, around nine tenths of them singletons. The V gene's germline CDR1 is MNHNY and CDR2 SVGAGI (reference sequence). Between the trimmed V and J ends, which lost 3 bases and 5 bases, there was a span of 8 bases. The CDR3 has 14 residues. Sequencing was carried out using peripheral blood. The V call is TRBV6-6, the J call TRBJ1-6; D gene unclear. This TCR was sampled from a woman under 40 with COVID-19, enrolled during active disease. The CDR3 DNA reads TGTGCCAGCAGTTATGGGCAGAATAATTCACCCCTCCACTTT. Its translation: CASSYGQNNSPLHF.